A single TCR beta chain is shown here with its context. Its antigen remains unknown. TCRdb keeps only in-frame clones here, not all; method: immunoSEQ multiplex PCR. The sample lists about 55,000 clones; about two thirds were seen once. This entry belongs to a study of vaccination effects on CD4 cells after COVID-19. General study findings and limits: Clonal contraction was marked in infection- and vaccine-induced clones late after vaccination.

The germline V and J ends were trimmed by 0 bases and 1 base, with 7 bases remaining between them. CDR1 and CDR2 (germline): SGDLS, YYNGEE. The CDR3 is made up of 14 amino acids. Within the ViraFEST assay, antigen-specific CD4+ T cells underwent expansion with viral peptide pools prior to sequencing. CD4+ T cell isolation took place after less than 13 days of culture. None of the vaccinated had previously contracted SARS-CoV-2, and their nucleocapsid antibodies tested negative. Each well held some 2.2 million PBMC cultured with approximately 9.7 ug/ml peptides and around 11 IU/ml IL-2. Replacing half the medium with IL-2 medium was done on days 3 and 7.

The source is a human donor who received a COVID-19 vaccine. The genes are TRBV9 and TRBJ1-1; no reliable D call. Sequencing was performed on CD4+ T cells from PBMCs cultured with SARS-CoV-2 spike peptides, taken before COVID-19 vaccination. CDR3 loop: CASSVGPSNTEAFF. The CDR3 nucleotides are TGTGCCAGCAGCGTAGGTCCATCGAACACTGAAGCTTTCTTT.